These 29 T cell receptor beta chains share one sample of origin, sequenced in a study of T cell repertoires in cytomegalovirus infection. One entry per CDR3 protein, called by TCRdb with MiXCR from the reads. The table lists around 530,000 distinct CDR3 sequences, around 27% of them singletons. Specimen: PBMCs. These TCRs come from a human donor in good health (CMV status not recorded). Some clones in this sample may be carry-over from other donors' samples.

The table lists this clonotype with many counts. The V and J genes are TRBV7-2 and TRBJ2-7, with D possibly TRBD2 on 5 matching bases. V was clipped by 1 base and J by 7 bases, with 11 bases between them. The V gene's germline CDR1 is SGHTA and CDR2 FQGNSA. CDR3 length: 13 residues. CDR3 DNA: TGTGCCAGCAGCTTAGAATTTTCGGGGGAGCAGTACTTC. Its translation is CASSLEFSGEQYF. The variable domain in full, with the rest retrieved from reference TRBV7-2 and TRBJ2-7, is GAGVSQSPSNKVTEKGKDVELRCDPISGHTALYWYRQSLGQGLEFLIYFQGNSAPDKSGLPSDRFSAERTGGSVSTLTIQRTQQEDSAVYLCASSLEFSGEQYFGPGTRLTVT.

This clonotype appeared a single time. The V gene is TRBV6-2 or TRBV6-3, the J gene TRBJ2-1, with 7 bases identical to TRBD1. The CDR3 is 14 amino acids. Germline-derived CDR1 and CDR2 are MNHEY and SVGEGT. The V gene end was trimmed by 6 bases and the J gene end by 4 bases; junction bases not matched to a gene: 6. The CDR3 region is CASRTGTAYNEQFF. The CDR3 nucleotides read TGTGCCAGCAGAACCGGGACAGCGTACAATGAGCAGTTCTTC.

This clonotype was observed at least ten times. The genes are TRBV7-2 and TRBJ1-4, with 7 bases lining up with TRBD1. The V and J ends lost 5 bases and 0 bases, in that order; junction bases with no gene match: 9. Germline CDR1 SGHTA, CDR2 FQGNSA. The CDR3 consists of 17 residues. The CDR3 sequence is CASSPGGRGATNEKLFF. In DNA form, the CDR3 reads TGTGCCAGCAGCCCAGGGGGTAGGGGGGCAACTAATGAAAAACTGTTTTTT.

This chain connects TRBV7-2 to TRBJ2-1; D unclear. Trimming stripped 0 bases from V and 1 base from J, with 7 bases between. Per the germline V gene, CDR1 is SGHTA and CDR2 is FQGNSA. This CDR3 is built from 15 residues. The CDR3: CASSLAPESYNEQFF. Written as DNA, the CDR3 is TGTGCCAGCAGCTTAGCCCCGGAATCCTACAATGAGCAGTTCTTC.

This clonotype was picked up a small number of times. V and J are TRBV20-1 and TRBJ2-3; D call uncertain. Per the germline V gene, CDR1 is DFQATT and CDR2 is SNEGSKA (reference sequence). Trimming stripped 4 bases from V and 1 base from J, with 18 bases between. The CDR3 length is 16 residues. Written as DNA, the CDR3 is TGCAGTGCTACGAAGGTGGCTAGGACCGGCACAGATACGCAGTATTTT. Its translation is CSATKVARTGTDTQYF.

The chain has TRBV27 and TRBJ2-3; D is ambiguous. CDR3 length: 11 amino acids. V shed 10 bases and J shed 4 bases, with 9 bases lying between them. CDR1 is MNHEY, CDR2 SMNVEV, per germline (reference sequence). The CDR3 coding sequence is TGTGCCACCGGGCTGGCAGATACGCAGTATTTT. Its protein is CATGLADTQYF.

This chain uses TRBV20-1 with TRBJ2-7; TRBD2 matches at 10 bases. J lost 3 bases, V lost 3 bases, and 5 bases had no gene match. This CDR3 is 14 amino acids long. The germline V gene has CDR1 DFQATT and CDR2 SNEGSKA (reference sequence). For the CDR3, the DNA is TGCAGTGCTAGCCCGACTAGCGGGCGCTACGAGCAGTACTTC. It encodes CSASPTSGRYEQYF.

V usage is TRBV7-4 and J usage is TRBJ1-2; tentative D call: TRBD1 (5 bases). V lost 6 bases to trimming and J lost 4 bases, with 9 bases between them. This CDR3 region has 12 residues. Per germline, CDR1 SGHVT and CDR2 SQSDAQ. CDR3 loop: CASRDRSYGYTF. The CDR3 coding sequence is TGTGCCAGCAGAGACAGAAGCTATGGCTACACCTTC.

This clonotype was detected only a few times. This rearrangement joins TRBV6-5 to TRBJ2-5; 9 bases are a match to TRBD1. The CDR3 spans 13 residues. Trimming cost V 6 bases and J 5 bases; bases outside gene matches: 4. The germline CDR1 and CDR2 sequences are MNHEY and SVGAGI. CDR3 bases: TGTGCCAGCAGACAGGGGGCTTGGGAGACCCAGTACTTC. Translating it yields CASRQGAWETQYF.

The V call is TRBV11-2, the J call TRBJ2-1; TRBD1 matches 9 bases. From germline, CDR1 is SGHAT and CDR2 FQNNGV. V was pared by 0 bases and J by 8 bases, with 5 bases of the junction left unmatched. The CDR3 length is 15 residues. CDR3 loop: CASSLERTGVDEQFF. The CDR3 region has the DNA TGTGCCAGCAGCTTAGAAAGGACAGGGGTGGATGAGCAGTTCTTC.

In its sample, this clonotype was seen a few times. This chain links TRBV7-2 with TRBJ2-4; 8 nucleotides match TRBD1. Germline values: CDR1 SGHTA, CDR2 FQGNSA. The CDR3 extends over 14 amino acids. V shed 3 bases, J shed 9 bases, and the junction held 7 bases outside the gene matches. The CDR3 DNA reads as TGTGCCAGCAGCTTTAGACAGGGGTCGGGCATTCAGTACTTC. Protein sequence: CASSFRQGSGIQYF.

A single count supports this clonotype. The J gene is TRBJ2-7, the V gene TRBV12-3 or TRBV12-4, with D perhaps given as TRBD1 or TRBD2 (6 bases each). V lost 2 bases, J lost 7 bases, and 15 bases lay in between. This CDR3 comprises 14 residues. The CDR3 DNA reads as TGTGCCAGCAGTTTAAGGTTGGGGGGCTGGGAGCAGTACTTC. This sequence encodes CASSLRLGGWEQYF.

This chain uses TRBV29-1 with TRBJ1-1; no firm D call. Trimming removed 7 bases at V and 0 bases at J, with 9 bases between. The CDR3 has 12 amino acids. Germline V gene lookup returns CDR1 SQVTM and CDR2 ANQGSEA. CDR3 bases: TGCAGCGCTCCAATCATGAACACTGAAGCTTTCTTT. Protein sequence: CSAPIMNTEAFF.

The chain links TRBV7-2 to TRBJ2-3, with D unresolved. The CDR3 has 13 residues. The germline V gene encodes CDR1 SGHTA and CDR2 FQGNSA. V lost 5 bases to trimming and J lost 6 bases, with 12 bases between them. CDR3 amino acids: CASSRSWVDTQYF. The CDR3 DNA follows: TGTGCCAGCAGCCGTTCTTGGGTTGATACGCAGTATTTT.

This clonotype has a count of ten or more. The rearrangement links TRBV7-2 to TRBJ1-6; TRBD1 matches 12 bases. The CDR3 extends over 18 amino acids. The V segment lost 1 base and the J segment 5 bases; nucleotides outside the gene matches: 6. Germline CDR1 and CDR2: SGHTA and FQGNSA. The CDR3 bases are TGTGCCAGCAGCTTAGTGGGACAGGGGGCTTTGAATAATTCACCCCTCCACTTT. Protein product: CASSLVGQGALNNSPLHF.

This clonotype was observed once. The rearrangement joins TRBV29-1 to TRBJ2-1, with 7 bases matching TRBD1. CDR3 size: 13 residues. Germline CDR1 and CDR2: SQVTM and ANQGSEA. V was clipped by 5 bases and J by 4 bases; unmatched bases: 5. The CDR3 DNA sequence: TGCAGCGTTTTCCAGGGGGTTTACAATGAGCAGTTCTTC. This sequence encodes CSVFQGVYNEQFF.

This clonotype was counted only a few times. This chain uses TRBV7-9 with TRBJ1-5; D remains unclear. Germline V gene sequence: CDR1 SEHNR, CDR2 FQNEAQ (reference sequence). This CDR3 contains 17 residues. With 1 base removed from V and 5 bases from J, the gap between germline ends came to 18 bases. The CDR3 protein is CASSLGGGLPGYQPQHF. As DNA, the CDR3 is TGTGCCAGCAGCTTAGGCGGCGGCTTACCCGGCTATCAGCCCCAGCATTTT.

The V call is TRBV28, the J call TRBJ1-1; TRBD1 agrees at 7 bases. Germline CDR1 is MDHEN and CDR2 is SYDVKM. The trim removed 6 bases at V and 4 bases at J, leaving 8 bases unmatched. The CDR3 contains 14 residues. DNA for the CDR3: TGTGCCAGCAGAAACCCCGGACAGGTCACTGAAGCTTTCTTT. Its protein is CASRNPGQVTEAFF.

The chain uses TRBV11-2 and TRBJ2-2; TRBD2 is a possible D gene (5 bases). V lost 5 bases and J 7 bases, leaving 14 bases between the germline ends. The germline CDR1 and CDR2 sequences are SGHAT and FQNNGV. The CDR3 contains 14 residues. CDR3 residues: CASSTPSNGGELFF. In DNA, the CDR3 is TGTGCCAGCAGCACCCCTAGCAATGGCGGGGAGCTGTTTTTT.

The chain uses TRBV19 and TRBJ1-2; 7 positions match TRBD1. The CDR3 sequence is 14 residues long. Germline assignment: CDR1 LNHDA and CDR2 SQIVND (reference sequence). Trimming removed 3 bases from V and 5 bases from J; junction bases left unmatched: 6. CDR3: CASSIPGTDYGYTF. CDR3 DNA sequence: TGTGCCAGTAGTATCCCGGGGACAGATTATGGCTACACCTTC.

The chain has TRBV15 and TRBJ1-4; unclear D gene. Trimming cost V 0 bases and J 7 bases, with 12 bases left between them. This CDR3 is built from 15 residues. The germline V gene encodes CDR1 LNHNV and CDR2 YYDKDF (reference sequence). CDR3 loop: CATSRDKAGPEKLFF. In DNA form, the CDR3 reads TGTGCCACCAGCAGAGATAAGGCAGGCCCTGAAAAACTGTTTTTT.

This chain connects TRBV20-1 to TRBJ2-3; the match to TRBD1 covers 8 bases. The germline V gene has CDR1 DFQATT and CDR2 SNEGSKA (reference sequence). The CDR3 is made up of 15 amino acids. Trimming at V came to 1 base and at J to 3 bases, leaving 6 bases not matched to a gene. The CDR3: CSARAGTGGTDTQYF. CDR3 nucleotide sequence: TGCAGTGCTAGAGCTGGGACAGGCGGAACAGATACGCAGTATTTT.

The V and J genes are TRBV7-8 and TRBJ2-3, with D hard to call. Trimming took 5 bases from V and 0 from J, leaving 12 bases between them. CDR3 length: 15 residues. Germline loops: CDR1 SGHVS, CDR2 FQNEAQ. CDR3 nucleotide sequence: TGTGCCAGCAGCCTTCGCCCACGGAGCACAGATACGCAGTATTTT. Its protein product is CASSLRPRSTDTQYF.

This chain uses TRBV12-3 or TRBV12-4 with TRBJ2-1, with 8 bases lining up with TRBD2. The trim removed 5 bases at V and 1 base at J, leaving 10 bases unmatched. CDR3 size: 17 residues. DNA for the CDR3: TGTGCCAGCAGTCAGCCGGGACTAGGTACATCCTACAATGAGCAGTTCTTC. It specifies CASSQPGLGTSYNEQFF.

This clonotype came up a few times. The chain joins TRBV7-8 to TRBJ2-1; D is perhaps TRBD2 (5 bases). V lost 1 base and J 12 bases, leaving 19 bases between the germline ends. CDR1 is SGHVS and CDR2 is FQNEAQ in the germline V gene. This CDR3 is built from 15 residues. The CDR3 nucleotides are TGTGCCAGCAGCTTAGGGGCCCAAGGGTTTAGCGCGCAGTTCTTC. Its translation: CASSLGAQGFSAQFF.

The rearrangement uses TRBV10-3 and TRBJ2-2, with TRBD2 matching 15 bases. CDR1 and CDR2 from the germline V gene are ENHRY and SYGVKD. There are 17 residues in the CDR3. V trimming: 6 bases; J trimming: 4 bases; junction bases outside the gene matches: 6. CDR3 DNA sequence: TGTGCCATCAGCGGGACTAGCGGGAGGAGCGGCACCGGGGAGCTGTTTTTT. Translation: CAISGTSGRSGTGELFF.

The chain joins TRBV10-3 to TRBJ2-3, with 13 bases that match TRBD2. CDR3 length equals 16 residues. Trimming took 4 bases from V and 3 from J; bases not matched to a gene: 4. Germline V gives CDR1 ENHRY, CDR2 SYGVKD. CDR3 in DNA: TGTGCCATCAGTGGGACTAGCGGGGGATATACAGATACGCAGTATTTT. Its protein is CAISGTSGGYTDTQYF.

Written as DNA, the CDR3 is TGTGCCAGCAGCCCCGGATACAACACCGGGGAGCTGTTTTTT. As protein: CASSPGYNTGELFF. V and J are TRBV27 and TRBJ2-2; no clear D. CDR3 length equals 14 residues. Trimming shortened V by 6 bases and J by 2 bases, and 10 bases separated the two germline ends. Germline V gene data show CDR1 as MNHEY and CDR2 as SMNVEV (reference sequence).

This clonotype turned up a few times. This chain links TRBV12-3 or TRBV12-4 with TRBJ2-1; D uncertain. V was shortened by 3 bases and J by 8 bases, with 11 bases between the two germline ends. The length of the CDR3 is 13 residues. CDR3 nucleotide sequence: TGTGCCAGCAGTTTGTTCCGGTTCGATGAGCAGTTCTTC. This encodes CASSLFRFDEQFF.